Following are 8 T cell receptor beta chains from one sample sequenced in a study of lymphopenia after photon versus proton radiotherapy. The table came from immunoSEQ multiplex PCR; TCRdb's copy has only in-frame clones and leaves some out. In the table there are roughly 32,000 clones, around 94% of which are singletons. Here the sequenced sample was peripheral blood, taken from a patient treated with photon-based radiotherapy. The receptor source for this set is a woman between 45 and 60 years old with cholangiocarcinoma.

The CDR3, as DNA: TGCAGCGTCGAGGGTCGGCGGGGCGCTAGCGGTTCCTACGAGCAGTACTTC. Translating it yields CSVEGRRGASGSYEQYF. The V call is TRBV29-1, the J call TRBJ2-7, with 7 positions matching TRBD2. CDR3 length: 17 amino acids. J lost 1 base, V lost 6 bases, and 18 bases had no gene match. CDR1 is SQVTM, CDR2 ANQGSEA, per germline.

The chain is built from TRBV19 and TRBJ1-1; D call uncertain. The CDR3 spans 13 residues. Trimming pared 1 base from V and 1 base from J, leaving 4 bases between. Germline V lookup: CDR1 LNHDA, CDR2 SQIVND (reference sequence). The CDR3, as DNA: TGTGCCAGTAGTATAGGAAAGAACACTGAAGCTTTCTTT. This sequence encodes CASSIGKNTEAFF. The full variable domain, with the rest looked up from reference TRBV19 and TRBJ1-1, is DGGITQSPKYLFRKEGQNVTLSCEQNLNHDAMYWYRQDPGQGLRLIYYSQIVNDFQKGDIAEGYSVSREKKESFPLTVTSAQKNPTAFYLCASSIGKNTEAFFGQGTRLTVV.

V gene TRBV19 combines with J gene TRBJ1-6; TRBD1 agrees at 7 bases. CDR3 size: 13 residues. Germline loops: CDR1 LNHDA, CDR2 SQIVND (reference sequence). Unmatched junction bases numbered 7, after V lost 10 bases and J lost 7 bases. CDR3: CATQQGTNSPLHF. The CDR3 coding sequence is TGTGCCACACAACAGGGGACCAATTCACCCCTCCACTTT.

V gene TRBV7-2 combines with J gene TRBJ1-2; D may be TRBD1 (6 bases). The CDR3 consists of 15 residues. The germline CDR1 and CDR2 sequences are SGHTA and FQGNSA. Trimming removed 4 bases at V and 2 bases at J, with 14 bases between. Here the CDR3 DNA reads TGTGCCAGCAGCTCACAGGGTTTTTTGAACTATGGCTACACCTTC. Translation: CASSSQGFLNYGYTF.

V and J are TRBV4-3 and TRBJ2-5; 9 nucleotides align to TRBD2. CDR3 length: 15 amino acids. The trim removed 1 base at V and 5 bases at J, leaving 5 bases unmatched. Per germline, CDR1 LGHNA and CDR2 YSLEER. The CDR3 sequence is CASSQASGVVETQYF. Written as DNA, the CDR3 is TGCGCCAGCAGCCAAGCTAGCGGGGTTGTGGAGACCCAGTACTTC.

The gene calls are TRBV30 and TRBJ1-1, with D tentatively TRBD1 (6 bases). V was cut by 0 bases and J by 5 bases, with 10 bases left in between. CDR3 length equals 13 residues. Germline V gives CDR1 GTSNPN, CDR2 SVGIG (reference sequence). The CDR3 here is CAWSVGAGTEAFF. CDR3 sequence (DNA): TGTGCCTGGAGTGTGGGGGCGGGGACTGAAGCTTTCTTT.

The chain has TRBV10-3 and TRBJ2-2; the match to TRBD2 covers 11 bases. Losses at the gene ends were 6 bases for V and 4 bases for J; bases not matched to a gene: 10. The CDR3 length is 17 residues. Germline V lookup: CDR1 ENHRY, CDR2 SYGVKD. CDR3 sequence reads: CAIRADSGLAGTGELFF. The CDR3 nucleotides read TGTGCCATCAGGGCCGACTCAGGACTAGCGGGCACCGGGGAGCTGTTTTTT.

The chain links TRBV9 to TRBJ1-1; possible D gene TRBD1, 6 bases. The length of the CDR3 is 16 residues. Germline CDR1 is SGDLS and CDR2 is YYNGEE. Trimming removed 4 bases at V and 2 bases at J, with 18 bases between. The CDR3 DNA reads as TGTGCCAGCAGCCTGATACTTGGCAGGGGTAACACTGAAGCTTTCTTT. It yields the protein CASSLILGRGNTEAFF. The whole variable domain, filled in from reference TRBV9 and TRBJ1-1, reads DSGVTQTPKHLITATGQRVTLRCSPRSGDLSVYWYQQSLDQGLQFLIQYYNGEERAKGNILERFSAQQFPDLHSELNLSSLELGDSALYFCASSLILGRGNTEAFFGQGTRLTVV.